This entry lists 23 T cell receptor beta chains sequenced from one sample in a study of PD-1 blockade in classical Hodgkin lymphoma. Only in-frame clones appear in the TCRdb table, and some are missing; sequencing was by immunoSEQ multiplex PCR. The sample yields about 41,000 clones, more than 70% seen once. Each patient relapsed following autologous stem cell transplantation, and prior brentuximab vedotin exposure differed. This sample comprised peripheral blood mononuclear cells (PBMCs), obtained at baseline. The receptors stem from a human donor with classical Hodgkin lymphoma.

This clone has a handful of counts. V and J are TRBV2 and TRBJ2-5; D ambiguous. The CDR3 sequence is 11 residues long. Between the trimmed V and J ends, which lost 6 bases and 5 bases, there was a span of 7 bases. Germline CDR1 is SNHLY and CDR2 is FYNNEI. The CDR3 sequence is CASRTVETQYF. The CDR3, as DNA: TGTGCCAGCAGGACGGTGGAGACCCAGTACTTC.

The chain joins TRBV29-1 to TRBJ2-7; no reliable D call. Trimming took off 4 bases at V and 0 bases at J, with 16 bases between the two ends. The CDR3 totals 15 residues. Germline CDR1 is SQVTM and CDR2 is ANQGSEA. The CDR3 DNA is TGCAGCGTTGTCGTCAGCGCAGTTGTCTCCTACGAGCAGTACTTC. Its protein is CSVVVSAVVSYEQYF.

The CDR3: CAWRAGPDRGSNYGYTF. Here the CDR3 DNA reads TGTGCCTGGAGGGCTGGCCCGGACAGGGGAAGTAACTATGGCTACACCTTC. The V and J genes are TRBV30 and TRBJ1-2; TRBD1 agrees at 9 bases. The CDR3 is 17 amino acids. CDR1 is GTSNPN and CDR2 is SVGIG in the germline V gene (reference sequence). V lost 3 bases, J lost 1 base, and 12 bases stayed unmatched. The whole variable domain, remainder taken from reference TRBV30 and TRBJ1-2, is SQTIHQWPATLVQPVGSPLSLECTVEGTSNPNLYWYRQAAGRGLQLLFYSVGIGQISSEVPQNLSASRPQDRQFILSSKKLLLSDSGFYLCAWRAGPDRGSNYGYTFGSGTRLTVV.

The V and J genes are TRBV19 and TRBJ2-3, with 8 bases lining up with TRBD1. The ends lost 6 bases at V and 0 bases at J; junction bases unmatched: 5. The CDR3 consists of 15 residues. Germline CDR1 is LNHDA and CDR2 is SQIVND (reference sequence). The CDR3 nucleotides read TGTGCCAGTAGGGACAGGGCGGGCAGCACAGATACGCAGTATTTT. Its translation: CASRDRAGSTDTQYF.

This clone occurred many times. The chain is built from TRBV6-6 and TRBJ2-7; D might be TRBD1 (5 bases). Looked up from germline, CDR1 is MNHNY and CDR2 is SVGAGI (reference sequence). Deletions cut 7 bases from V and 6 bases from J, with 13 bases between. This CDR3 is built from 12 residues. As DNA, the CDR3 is TGTGCCAGCACCTGGGGCCAGCTCGAGCAGTACTTC. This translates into CASTWGQLEQYF.

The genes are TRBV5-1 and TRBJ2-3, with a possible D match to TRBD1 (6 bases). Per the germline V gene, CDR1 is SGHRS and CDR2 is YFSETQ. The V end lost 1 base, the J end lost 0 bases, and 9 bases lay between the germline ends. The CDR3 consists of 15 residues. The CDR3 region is CASSLRGISTDTQYF. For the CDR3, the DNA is TGCGCCAGCAGCTTGAGGGGGATTAGCACAGATACGCAGTATTTT. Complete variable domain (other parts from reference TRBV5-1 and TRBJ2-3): KAGVTQTPRYLIKTRGQQVTLSCSPISGHRSVSWYQQTPGQGLQFLFEYFSETQRNKGNFPGRFSGRQFSNSRSEMNVSTLELGDSALYLCASSLRGISTDTQYFGPGTRLTVL.

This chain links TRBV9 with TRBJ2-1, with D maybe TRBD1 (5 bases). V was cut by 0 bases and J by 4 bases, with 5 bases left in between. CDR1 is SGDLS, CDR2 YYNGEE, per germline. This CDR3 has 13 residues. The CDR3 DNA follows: TGTGCCAGCAGCGTAGACAGGTACAATGAGCAGTTCTTC. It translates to CASSVDRYNEQFF.

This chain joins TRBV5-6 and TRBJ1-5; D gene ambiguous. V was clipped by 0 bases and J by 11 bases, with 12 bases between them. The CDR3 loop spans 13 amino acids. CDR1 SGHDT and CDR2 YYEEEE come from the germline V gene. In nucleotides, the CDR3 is TGTGCCAGCAGCTTGGCTGGCGCCAAGGCCCAGCATTTT. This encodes CASSLAGAKAQHF.

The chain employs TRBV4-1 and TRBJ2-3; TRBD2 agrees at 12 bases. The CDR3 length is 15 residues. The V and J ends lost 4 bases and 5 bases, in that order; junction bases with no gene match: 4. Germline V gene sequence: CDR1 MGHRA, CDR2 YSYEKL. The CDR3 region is CASSPRLAGVDTQYF. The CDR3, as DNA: TGCGCCAGCAGCCCCAGACTAGCGGGAGTAGATACGCAGTATTTT.

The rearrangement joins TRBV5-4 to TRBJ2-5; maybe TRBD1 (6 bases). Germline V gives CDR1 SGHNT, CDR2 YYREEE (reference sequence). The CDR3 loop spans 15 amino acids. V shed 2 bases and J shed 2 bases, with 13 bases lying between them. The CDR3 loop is CASSFGQTPQETQYF. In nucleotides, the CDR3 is TGTGCCAGCAGCTTCGGACAGACCCCACAAGAGACCCAGTACTTC.

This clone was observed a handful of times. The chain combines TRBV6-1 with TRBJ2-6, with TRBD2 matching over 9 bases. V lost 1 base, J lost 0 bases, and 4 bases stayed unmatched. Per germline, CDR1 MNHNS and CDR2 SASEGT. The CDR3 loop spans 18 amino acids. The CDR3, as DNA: TGTGCCAGCAGTGAAGGGGGTAGCGGGAGCTCTGGGGCCAACGTCCTGACTTTC. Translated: CASSEGGSGSSGANVLTF.

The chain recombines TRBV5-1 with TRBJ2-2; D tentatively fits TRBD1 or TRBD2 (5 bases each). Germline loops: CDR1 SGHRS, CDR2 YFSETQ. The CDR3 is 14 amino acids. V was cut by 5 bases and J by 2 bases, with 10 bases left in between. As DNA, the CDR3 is TGCGCCAGCAGGGGGGACCGAAACACCGGGGAGCTGTTTTTT. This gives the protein CASRGDRNTGELFF.

The CDR3 is CASRTGGRYTEAFF. In nucleotides, the CDR3 is TGTGCCAGCAGAACAGGGGGGAGGTACACTGAAGCTTTCTTT. V is TRBV6-5 and J is TRBJ1-1; 8 bases fit TRBD1. Germline CDR1 and CDR2: MNHEY and SVGAGI. Losses at the gene ends were 6 bases for V and 3 bases for J; bases not matched to a gene: 6. The CDR3 contains 14 residues.

CDR3 residues: CASSMTGSLSVAKNIQYF. The CDR3 DNA follows: TGTGCCAGCAGCATGACAGGCAGTTTGAGCGTCGCCAAAAACATTCAGTACTTC. The chain links TRBV7-2 to TRBJ2-4; D is possibly TRBD1 (6 bases). CDR3 length: 18 residues. Trimming left V 5 bases short and J 1 base short, with 21 bases between. Germline loops: CDR1 SGHTA, CDR2 FQGNSA.

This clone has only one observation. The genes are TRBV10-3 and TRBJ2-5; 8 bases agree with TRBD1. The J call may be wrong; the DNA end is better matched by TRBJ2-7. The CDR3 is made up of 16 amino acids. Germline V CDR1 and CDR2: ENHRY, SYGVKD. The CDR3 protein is CAISDYDRGSIDEQYF. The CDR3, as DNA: TGTGCCATCAGTGATTACGACAGGGGTTCTATCGACGAGCAGTACTTC.

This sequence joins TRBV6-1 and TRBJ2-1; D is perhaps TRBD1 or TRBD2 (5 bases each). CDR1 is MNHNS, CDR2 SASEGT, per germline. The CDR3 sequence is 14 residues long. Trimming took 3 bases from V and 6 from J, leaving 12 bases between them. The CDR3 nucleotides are TGTGCCAGCAGTGATAGCCGGGGCCTCAATGAGCAGTTCTTC. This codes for CASSDSRGLNEQFF.

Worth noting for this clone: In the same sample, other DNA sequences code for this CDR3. CDR3 sequence (DNA): TGTGCCAGCTCCCCTACAGTGAGTTACGAGCAGTACTTC. As protein: CASSPTVSYEQYF. The gene calls are TRBV18 and TRBJ2-7; no clear D. The germline V gene encodes CDR1 KGHSH and CDR2 LQKENI. The CDR3 has 13 amino acids. V lost 6 bases to trimming and J lost 4 bases, with 13 bases between them.

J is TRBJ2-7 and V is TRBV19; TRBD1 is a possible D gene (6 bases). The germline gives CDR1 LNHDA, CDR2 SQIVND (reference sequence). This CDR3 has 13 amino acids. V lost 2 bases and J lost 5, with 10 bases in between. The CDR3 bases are TGTGCCAGTAGTATACTCGCAGGGGACGAGCAGTACTTC. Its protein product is CASSILAGDEQYF.

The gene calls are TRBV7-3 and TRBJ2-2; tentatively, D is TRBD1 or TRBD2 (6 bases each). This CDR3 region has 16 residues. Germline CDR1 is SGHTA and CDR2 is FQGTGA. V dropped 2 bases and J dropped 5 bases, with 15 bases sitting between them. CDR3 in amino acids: CASSLVGGAETGELFF. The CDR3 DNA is TGTGCCAGCAGCTTAGTGGGGGGCGCGGAGACCGGGGAGCTGTTTTTT.

Written as DNA, the CDR3 is TGCGCCAGCAGCTTGACAGGTGGGCCTGAAGCTTTCTTT. This translates into CASSLTGGPEAFF. The chain couples TRBV5-1 to TRBJ1-1; weak D call: TRBD1 (5 bases). Trimming removed 1 base at V and 6 bases at J, with 10 bases between. The CDR3 has 13 residues. CDR1 and CDR2 from the germline V gene are SGHRS and YFSETQ.

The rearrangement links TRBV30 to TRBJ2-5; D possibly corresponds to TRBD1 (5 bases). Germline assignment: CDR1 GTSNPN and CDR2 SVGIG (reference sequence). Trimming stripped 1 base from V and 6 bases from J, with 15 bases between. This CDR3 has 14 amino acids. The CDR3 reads CAWSARQGPQTQYF. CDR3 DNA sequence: TGTGCCTGGAGTGCCCGGCAGGGCCCCCAGACCCAGTACTTC.

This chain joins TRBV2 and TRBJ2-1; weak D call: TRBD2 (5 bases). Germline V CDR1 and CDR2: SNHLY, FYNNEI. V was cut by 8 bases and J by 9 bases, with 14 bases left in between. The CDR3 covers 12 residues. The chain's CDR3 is CASEGAVSEQFF. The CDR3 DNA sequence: TGTGCCAGCGAGGGAGCCGTCAGTGAGCAGTTCTTC. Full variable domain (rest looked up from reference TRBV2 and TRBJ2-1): EPEVTQTPSHQVTQMGQEVILRCVPISNHLYFYWYRQILGQKVEFLVSFYNNEISEKSEIFDDQFSVERPDGSNFTLKIRSTKLEDSAMYFCASEGAVSEQFFGPGTRLTVL.

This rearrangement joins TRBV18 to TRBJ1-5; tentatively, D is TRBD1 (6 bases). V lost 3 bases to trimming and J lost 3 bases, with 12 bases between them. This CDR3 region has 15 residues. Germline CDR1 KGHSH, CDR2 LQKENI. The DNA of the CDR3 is TGTGCCAGCTCACCCGGGACAAGTAACAATCAGCCCCAGCATTTT. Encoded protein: CASSPGTSNNQPQHF. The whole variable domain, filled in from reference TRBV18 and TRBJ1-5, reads NAGVMQNPRHLVRRRGQEARLRCSPMKGHSHVYWYRQLPEEGLKFMVYLQKENIIDESGMPKERFSAEFPKEGPSILRIQQVVRGDSAAYFCASSPGTSNNQPQHFGDGTRLSIL.